Presented here are 5 T cell receptor beta chains from one specimen sequenced in a study of OX40 agonist ivuxolimab in advanced cancers. Libraries were made using the immunoSEQ multiplex PCR assay. TCRdb re-hosts the immuneACCESS table, in-frame sequences only. Its copies lack some clones; in the studies checked, an unresolved V gene accounts for under half of them, and the cause for the rest is not known. The sample profile shows nearly 80,000 clones; 90% of them were found once. Of the sample, 0.33% is held by the ten largest clones. The sequenced sample was CD4+ or CD8+ T cells sorted from blood, obtained in a trial of the OX40 agonist ivuxolimab. The source of these receptors is an adult with an advanced solid tumor such as melanoma, head and neck, liver or kidney cancer.

The V gene is TRBV25-1, the J gene TRBJ1-2; no definite D call. Trimming shortened V by 3 bases and J by 4 bases, and 6 bases separated the two germline ends. The germline V gene encodes CDR1 MGHDK and CDR2 SYGVNS. This CDR3 has 12 amino acids. CDR3 sequence: CASSDAFYGYTF. DNA of the CDR3: TGTGCCAGCAGTGACGCATTCTATGGCTACACCTTC.

The chain links TRBV10-3 to TRBJ2-3; D is undetermined. V dropped 3 bases and J dropped 4 bases, with 8 bases sitting between them. The CDR3 contains 13 residues. The germline CDR1 and CDR2 sequences are ENHRY and SYGVKD. DNA for the CDR3: TGTGCCATCAGTGAAGTTGTTTCAGATACGCAGTATTTT. This encodes CAISEVVSDTQYF.

The CDR3 sequence is CASSLGQTEGGTQYF. CDR3 DNA sequence: TGTGCCAGCAGTTTGGGACAAACGGAGGGTGGTACGCAGTATTTT. The rearrangement links TRBV28 to TRBJ2-3; D assignment may be TRBD1 or TRBD2 (6 bases each). V was pared by 3 bases and J by 8 bases, with 18 bases between. In germline, CDR1 is MDHEN, CDR2 SYDVKM. The CDR3 has 15 amino acids.

The rearrangement joins TRBV19 to TRBJ1-3; D gene ambiguous. With 3 bases removed from V and 0 bases from J, the gap between germline ends came to 15 bases. The germline gives CDR1 LNHDA, CDR2 SQIVND (reference sequence). There are 17 residues in the CDR3. The CDR3 here is CASSIPTDPHSGNTIYF. The CDR3 DNA follows: TGTGCCAGTAGTATTCCCACCGACCCCCACTCTGGAAACACCATATATTTT. The complete variable domain, with remaining parts taken from reference TRBV19 and TRBJ1-3, reads DGGITQSPKYLFRKEGQNVTLSCEQNLNHDAMYWYRQDPGQGLRLIYYSQIVNDFQKGDIAEGYSVSREKKESFPLTVTSAQKNPTAFYLCASSIPTDPHSGNTIYFGEGSWLTVV.

V is TRBV30 and J is TRBJ2-3, with 7 bases that match TRBD1. V lost 6 bases, J lost 4 bases, and 10 bases stayed unmatched. Germline V gene sequence: CDR1 GTSNPN, CDR2 SVGIG (reference sequence). This CDR3 has 14 residues. CDR3 region: CACIGTERPDTQYF. The CDR3 DNA is TGTGCCTGCATCGGGACAGAAAGGCCAGATACGCAGTATTTT.